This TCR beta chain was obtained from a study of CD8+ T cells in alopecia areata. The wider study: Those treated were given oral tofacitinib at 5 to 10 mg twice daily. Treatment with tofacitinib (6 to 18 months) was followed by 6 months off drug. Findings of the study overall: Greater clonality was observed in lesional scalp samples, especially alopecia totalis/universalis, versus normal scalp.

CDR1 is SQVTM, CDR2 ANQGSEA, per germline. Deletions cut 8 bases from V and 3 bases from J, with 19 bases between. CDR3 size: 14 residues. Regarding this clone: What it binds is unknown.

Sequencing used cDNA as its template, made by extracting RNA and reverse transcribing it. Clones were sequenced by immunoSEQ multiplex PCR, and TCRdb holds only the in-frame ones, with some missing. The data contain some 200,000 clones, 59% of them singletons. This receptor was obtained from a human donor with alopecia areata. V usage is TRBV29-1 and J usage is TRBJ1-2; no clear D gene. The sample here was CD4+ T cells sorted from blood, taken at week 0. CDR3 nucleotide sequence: TGCAGCATTGGAGAAGGGAGCGGCGACTATGGCTACACCTTC. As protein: CSIGEGSGDYGYTF.